This T cell receptor beta chain comes out of a study of T cell changes during pregnancy in multiple sclerosis. Data came from immunoSEQ multiplex PCR; TCRdb stores just in-frame clones and leaves some out. The data show approximately 90,000 clones, about nine tenths seen once. Germline V gene sequence: CDR1 SNHLY, CDR2 FYNNEI. V was cut by 1 base and J by 1 base, with 8 bases left in between. This CDR3 is built from 15 residues. The chain is built from TRBV2 and TRBJ1-3; D is unclear. The source was peripheral blood, collected after pregnancy. The TCR comes from a female donor in good health, enrolled as a control in a pregnancy study. The chain's CDR3 is CASSEGGLSGNTIYF. CDR3 nucleotides: TGTGCCAGCAGTGAAGGAGGTCTATCTGGAAACACCATATATTTT.